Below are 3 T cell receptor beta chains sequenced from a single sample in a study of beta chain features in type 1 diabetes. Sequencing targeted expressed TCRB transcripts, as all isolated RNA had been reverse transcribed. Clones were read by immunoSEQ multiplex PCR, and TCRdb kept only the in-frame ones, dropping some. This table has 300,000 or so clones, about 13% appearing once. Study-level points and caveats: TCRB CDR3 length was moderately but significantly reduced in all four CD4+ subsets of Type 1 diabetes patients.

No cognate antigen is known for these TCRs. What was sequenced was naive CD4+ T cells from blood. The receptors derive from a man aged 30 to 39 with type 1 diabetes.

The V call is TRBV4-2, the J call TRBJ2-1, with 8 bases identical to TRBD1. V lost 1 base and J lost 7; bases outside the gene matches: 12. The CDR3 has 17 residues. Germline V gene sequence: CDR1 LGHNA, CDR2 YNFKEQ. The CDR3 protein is CASSQGYGTGMVNEQFF. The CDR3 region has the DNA TGTGCCAGCAGCCAAGGTTATGGGACAGGTATGGTAAATGAGCAGTTCTTC.

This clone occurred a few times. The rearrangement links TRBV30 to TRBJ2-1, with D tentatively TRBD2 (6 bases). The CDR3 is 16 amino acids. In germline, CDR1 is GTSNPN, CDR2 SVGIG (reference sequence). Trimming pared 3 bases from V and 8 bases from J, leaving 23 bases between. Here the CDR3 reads CAWSLGGRGNQDEQFF. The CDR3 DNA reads TGTGCCTGGAGCCTCGGAGGTCGGGGGAATCAGGATGAGCAGTTCTTC.

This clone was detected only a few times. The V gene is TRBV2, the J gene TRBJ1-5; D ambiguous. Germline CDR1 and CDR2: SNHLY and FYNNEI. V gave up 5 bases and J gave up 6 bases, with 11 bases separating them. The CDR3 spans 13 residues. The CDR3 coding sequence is TGTGCCAGCAGTCGAGGGCAGGCTCAGCCCCAGCATTTT. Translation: CASSRGQAQPQHF.